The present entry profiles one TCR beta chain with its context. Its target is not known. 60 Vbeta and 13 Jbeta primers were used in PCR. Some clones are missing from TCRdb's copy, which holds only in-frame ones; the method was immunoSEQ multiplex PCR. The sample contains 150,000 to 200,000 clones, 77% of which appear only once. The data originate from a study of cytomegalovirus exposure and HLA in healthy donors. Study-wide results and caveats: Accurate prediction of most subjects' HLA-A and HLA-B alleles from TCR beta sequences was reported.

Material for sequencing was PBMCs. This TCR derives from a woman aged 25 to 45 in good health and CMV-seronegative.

The CDR3 sequence: CASSSVRDSPLHF. The CDR3 DNA sequence: TGCGCCAGCAGCTCGGTGCGGGATTCACCCCTCCACTTT. The gene calls are TRBV5-1 and TRBJ1-6, with D unclear. This CDR3 region has 13 residues. The germline gives CDR1 SGHRS, CDR2 YFSETQ. V was clipped by 3 bases and J by 8 bases, with 9 bases between them. Supplemented by reference TRBV5-1 and TRBJ1-6, the full variable domain reads KAGVTQTPRYLIKTRGQQVTLSCSPISGHRSVSWYQQTPGQGLQFLFEYFSETQRNKGNFPGRFSGRQFSNSRSEMNVSTLELGDSALYLCASSSVRDSPLHFGNGTRLTVT.